In this sample, the clone carrying this T cell receptor (beta chain) turned up many times. What it binds is unknown. Axillary draining lymph nodes of breast cancer patients supplied the node samples. The data stem from a study of breast tumors, draining lymph nodes, adjacent tissues. General study findings and limits: The lymph node origin of tumor T cells was framed as consistent with a hypothesis, not demonstrated. Tumor and nontumor repertoires were significantly more similar in luminal-like than in basal-like breast cancer. Compared with lymph nodes, tumors were less diverse; compared with nontumor tissue, more.

The CDR3 sequence is 14 residues long. Per the germline V gene, CDR1 is DFQATT and CDR2 is SNEGSKA (reference sequence). V was pared by 6 bases and J by 6 bases, with 19 bases between. Via MiXCR, TCRdb re-called the multiplex PCR reads, giving one row per CDR3 protein. Of under 350,000 distinct CDR3 sequences listed, under 35% are singletons. The sample taken for sequencing was axillary lymph node tissue. The origin of this receptor is a female donor with breast cancer. Some clones in this sample may be carry-over from other donors' samples. The chain uses TRBV20-1 and TRBJ2-3, with a tentative D call TRBD2 (5 bases). The CDR3 reads CSAESSAGFDTQYF. The CDR3, as DNA: TGCAGTGCAGAGAGTAGCGCAGGATTCGATACGCAGTATTTT.